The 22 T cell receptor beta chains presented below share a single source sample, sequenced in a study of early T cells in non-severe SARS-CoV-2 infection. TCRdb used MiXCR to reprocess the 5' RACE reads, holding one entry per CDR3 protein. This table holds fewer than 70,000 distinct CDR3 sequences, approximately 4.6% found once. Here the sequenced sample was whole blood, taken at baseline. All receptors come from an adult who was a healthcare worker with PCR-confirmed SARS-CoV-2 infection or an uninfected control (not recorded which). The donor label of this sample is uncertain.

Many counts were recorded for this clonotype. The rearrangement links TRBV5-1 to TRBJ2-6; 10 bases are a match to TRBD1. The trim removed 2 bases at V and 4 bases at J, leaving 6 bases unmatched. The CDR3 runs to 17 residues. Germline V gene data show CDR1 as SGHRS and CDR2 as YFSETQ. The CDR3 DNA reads TGCGCCAGCAGCTTAGGGACAGGGGTTTCCGGGGCCAACGTCCTGACTTTC. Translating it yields CASSLGTGVSGANVLTF.

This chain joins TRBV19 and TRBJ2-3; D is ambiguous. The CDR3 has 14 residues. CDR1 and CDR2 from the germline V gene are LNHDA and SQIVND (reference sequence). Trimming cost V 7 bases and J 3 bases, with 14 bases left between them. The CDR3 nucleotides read TGTGCCAGTACCCCAACCGGCTATACAGATACGCAGTATTTT. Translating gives CASTPTGYTDTQYF.

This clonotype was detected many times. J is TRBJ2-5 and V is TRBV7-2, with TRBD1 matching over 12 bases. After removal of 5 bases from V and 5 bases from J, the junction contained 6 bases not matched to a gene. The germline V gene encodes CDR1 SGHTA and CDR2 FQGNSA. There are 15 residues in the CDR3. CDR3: CASSPPGQGAETQYF. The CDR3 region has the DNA TGTGCCAGCAGCCCGCCGGGACAGGGGGCGGAGACCCAGTACTTC.

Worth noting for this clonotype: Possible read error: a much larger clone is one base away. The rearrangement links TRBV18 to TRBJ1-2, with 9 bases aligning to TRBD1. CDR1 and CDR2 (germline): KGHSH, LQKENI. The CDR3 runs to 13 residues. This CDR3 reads CASSPGQGNGNTF. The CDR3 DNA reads TGTGCCAGCTCACCGGGACAGGGAAATGGCAACACCTTC.

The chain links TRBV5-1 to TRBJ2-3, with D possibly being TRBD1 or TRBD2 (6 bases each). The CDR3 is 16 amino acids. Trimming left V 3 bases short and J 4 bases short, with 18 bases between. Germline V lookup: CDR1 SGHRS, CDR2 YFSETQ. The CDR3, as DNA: TGCGCCAGCAGCTGGGGGGCCCGAGGGGCTCCAGATACGCAGTATTTT. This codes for CASSWGARGAPDTQYF.

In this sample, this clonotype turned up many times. The CDR3 loop is CASSLGPEGLYTGELFF. The CDR3 nucleotides are TGCGCCAGCAGCTTAGGACCGGAGGGTCTTTACACCGGGGAGCTGTTTTTT. The chain has TRBV5-1 and TRBJ2-2; maybe TRBD2 (6 bases). Trimming shortened V by 2 bases and J by 3 bases, and 17 bases separated the two germline ends. Germline values: CDR1 SGHRS, CDR2 YFSETQ. This CDR3 is built from 17 residues.

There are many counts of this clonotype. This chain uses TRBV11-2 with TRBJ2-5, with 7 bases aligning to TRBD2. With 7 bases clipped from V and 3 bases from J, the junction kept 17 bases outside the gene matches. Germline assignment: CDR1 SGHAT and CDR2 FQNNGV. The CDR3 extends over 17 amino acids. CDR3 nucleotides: TGTGCCAGCACCCCAAGAGGACCGGGAGGAACGAAAGAGACCCAGTACTTC. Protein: CASTPRGPGGTKETQYF. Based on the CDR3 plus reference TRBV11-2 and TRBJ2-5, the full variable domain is EAGVAQSPRYKIIEKRQSVAFWCNPISGHATLYWYQQILGQGPKLLIQFQNNGVVDDSQLPKDRFSAERLKGVDSTLKIQPAKLEDSAVYLCASTPRGPGGTKETQYFGPGTRLLVL.

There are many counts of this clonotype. This CDR3 reads CASSRPDRGSYEQYF. The CDR3 region has the DNA TGCGCCAGCAGCCGTCCCGACAGGGGCTCCTACGAGCAGTACTTC. The V gene is TRBV5-1, the J gene TRBJ2-7; TRBD1 matches 8 bases. CDR3 length: 15 residues. V lost 4 bases and J lost 0; bases outside the gene matches: 6. Germline values: CDR1 SGHRS, CDR2 YFSETQ.

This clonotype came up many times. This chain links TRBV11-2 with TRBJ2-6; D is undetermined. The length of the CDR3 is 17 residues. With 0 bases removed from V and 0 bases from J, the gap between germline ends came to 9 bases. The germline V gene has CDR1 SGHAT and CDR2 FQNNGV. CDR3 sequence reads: CASSLEGRSSGANVLTF. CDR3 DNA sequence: TGTGCCAGCAGCTTAGAGGGCAGATCCTCTGGGGCCAACGTCCTGACTTTC.

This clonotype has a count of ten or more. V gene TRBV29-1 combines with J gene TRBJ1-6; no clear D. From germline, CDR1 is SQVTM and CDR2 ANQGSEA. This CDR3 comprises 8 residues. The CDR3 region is CGFYPLHF. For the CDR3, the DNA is TGCGGATTTTATCCCCTCCACTTT.

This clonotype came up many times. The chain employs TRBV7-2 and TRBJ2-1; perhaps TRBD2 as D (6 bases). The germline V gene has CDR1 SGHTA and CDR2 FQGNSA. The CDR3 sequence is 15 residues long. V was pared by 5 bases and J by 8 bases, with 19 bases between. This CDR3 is CASSPLFGGGDEQFF. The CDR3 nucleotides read TGTGCCAGCAGCCCCCTCTTCGGGGGTGGAGATGAGCAGTTCTTC.

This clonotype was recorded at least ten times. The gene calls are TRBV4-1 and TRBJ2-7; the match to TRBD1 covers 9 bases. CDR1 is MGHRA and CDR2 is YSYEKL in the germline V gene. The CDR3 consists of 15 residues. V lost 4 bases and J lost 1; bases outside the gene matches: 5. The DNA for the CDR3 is TGCGCCAGCAGCCTAACGGGACAGGGATCCTACGAGCAGTACTTC. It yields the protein CASSLTGQGSYEQYF.

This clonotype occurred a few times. The CDR3 nucleotides are TGTGCCAGCAGTTTACCGGCCCCCACAGATACGCAGTATTTT. Translated: CASSLPAPTDTQYF. The V gene is TRBV28, the J gene TRBJ2-3; no clear D. Germline V gene lookup returns CDR1 MDHEN and CDR2 SYDVKM. CDR3 length: 14 residues. The V end lost 2 bases, the J end lost 2 bases, and 8 bases lay between the germline ends.

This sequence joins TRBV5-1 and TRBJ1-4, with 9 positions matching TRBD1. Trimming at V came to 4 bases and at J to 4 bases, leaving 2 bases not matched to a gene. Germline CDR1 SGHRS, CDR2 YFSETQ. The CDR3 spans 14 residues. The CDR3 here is CASSRTGDNEKLFF. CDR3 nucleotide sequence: TGCGCCAGCAGCCGGACAGGGGATAATGAAAAACTGTTTTTT.

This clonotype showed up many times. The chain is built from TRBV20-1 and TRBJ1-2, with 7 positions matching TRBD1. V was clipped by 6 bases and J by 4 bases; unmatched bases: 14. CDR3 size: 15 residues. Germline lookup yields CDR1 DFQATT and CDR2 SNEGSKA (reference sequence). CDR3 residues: CSAPGGGGQGYGYTF. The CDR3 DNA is TGCAGTGCCCCGGGGGGAGGGGGCCAGGGCTATGGCTACACCTTC.

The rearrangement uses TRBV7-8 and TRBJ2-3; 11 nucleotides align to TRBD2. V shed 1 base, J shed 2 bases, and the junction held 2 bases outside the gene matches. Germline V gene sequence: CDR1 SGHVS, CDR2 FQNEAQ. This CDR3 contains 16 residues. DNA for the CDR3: TGTGCCAGCAGCTTAGTAGCGGGGGGGCACACAGATACGCAGTATTTT. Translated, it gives CASSLVAGGHTDTQYF.

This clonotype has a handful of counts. CDR3 residues: CASSVGGNYYEQYF. The DNA of the CDR3 is TGTGCCAGCAGCGTAGGAGGGAATTATTACGAGCAGTACTTC. The V gene is TRBV9, the J gene TRBJ2-7; weak D call: TRBD2 (5 bases). The V end lost 0 bases, the J end lost 4 bases, and 11 bases lay between the germline ends. This CDR3 has 14 residues. Looked up from germline, CDR1 is SGDLS and CDR2 is YYNGEE.

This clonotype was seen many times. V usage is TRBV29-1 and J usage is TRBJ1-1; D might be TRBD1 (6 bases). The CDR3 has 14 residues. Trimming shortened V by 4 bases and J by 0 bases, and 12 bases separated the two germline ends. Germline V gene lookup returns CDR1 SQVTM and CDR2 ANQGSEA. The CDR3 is CSVARQALNTEAFF. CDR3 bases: TGCAGCGTTGCTCGACAGGCACTGAACACTGAAGCTTTCTTT.

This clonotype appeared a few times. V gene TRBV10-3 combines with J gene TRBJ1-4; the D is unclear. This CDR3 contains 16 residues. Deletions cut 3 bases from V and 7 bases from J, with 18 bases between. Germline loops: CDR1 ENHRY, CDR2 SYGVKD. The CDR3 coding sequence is TGTGCCATCAGTGACCCCCTTACCGGGTCTAGTGAAAAACTGTTTTTT. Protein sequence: CAISDPLTGSSEKLFF.

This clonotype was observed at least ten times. CDR3 region: CASSYGADYGYTF. The CDR3 DNA is TGTGCCAGCAGTTACGGGGCAGACTATGGCTACACCTTC. The rearrangement uses TRBV6-5 and TRBJ1-2, with D maybe TRBD1 (5 bases). Germline V gives CDR1 MNHEY, CDR2 SVGAGI. Trimming removed 2 bases at V and 3 bases at J, with 7 bases between. This CDR3 spans 13 amino acids.

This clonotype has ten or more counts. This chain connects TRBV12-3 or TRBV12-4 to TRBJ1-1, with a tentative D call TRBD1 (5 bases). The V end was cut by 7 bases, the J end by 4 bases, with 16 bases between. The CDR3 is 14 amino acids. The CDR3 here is CASTWDGSSTEAFF. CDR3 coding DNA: TGTGCCAGCACCTGGGACGGATCGAGCACTGAAGCTTTCTTT.

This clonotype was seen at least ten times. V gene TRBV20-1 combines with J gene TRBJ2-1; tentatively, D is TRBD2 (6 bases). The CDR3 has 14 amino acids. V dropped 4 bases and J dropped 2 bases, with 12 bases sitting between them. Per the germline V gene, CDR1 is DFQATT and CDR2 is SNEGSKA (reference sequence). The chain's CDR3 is CSAIRDSAYNEQFF. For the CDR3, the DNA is TGCAGTGCTATCCGGGACTCCGCCTACAATGAGCAGTTCTTC.